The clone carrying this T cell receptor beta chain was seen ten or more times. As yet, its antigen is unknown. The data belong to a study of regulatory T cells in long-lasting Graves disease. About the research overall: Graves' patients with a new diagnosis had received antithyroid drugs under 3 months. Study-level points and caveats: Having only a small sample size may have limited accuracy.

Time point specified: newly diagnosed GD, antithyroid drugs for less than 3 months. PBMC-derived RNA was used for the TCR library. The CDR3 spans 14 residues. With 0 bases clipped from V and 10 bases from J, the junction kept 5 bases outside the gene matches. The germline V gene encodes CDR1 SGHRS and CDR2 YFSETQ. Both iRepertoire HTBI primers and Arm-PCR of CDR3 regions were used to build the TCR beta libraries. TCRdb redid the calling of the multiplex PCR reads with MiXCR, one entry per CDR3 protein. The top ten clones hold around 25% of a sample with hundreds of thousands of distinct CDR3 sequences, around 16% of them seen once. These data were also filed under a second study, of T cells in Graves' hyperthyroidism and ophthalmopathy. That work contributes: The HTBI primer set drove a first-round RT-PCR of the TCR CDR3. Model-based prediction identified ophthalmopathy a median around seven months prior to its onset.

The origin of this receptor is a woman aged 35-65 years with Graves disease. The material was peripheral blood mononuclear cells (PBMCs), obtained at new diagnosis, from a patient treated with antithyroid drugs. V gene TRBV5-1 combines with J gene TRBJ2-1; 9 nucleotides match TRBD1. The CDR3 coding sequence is TGCGCCAGCAGCTTGGTCGGGACAGGGCGCGAGCAGTTCTTC. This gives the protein CASSLVGTGREQFF.